This T cell receptor beta chain was recovered during a study of cytomegalovirus exposure and HLA in healthy donors. Study outcomes and limitations: The authors judged a highly shared variant cluster likely a sequencing artifact.

V lost 0 bases and J lost 12, with 16 bases in between. Germline V lookup: CDR1 SGHRS, CDR2 YFSETQ. The CDR3 covers 15 residues. This clone was observed a handful of times. The antigen remains unidentified. It was with 60 Vbeta and 13 Jbeta primers that the PCR ran. The table came from immunoSEQ multiplex PCR; TCRdb's copy has only in-frame clones and leaves some out. The table lists some 78,000 clones, over 70% of them singletons. The gene calls are TRBV5-1 and TRBJ1-6; D is undetermined. Sequencing input: PBMCs. The origin of this receptor is a man between 50 and 59 years old in good health and CMV-seropositive. CDR3 DNA: TGCGCCAGCAGCTTGGATTTCAGAGATCCGGGACCCCTCCACTTT. This encodes CASSLDFRDPGPLHF.